The 30 T cell receptor beta chains reported below all come from one sample, sequenced in a study of shared clonotypes between healthy human individuals. TCRdb keeps only in-frame clones here, not all; method: immunoSEQ multiplex PCR. Of some 2,100,000 clones listed, approximately 95% are singletons. The sample taken for sequencing was naive CD4+ T cells sorted from blood. The subset: CD45RA+ positively selected. The receptors come from a man aged 18 to 29 in good health.

The chain joins TRBV11-3 to TRBJ1-2, with TRBD1 identical over 10 bases. The CDR3 consists of 16 residues. Trimming removed 4 bases from V and 4 bases from J; junction bases left unmatched: 9. CDR1 and CDR2 (germline): SGHNT, YENEEA. In nucleotides, the CDR3 is TGTGCCAGCAGCTCACCCTGGGACAGGGGAACCTATGGCTACACCTTC. This gives the protein CASSSPWDRGTYGYTF.

This chain joins TRBV27 and TRBJ2-7; D gene uncertain. V shed 6 bases and J shed 0 bases, with 9 bases lying between them. Germline V gene sequence: CDR1 MNHEY, CDR2 SMNVEV (reference sequence). This CDR3 is 13 amino acids long. CDR3 coding DNA: TGTGCCAGCAGAGGCAGGAACTCCTACGAGCAGTACTTC. Amino acids: CASRGRNSYEQYF.

The chain uses TRBV6-1 and TRBJ2-3; D uncertain. Germline CDR1 reads MNHNS; CDR2 reads SASEGT. This CDR3 has 13 residues. Trimming cost V 2 bases and J 2 bases, with 5 bases left between them. CDR3 nucleotide sequence: TGTGCCAGCAGTGAATGGGACACAGATACGCAGTATTTT. Translation: CASSEWDTDTQYF.

This clone has only one observation. V gene TRBV28 combines with J gene TRBJ2-2, with unresolved D. The V gene lost 6 bases and the J gene lost 5 bases, with 13 bases spanning the gap. This CDR3 has 14 amino acids. From germline, CDR1 is MDHEN and CDR2 SYDVKM. The CDR3 DNA reads TGTGCCAGCAGCGCGTTTGAGCCTACCGGGGAGCTGTTTTTT. Protein product: CASSAFEPTGELFF.

CDR3 DNA: TGTGCCAGCAGTCCCGGGGGTACAGATACGCAGTATTTT. This codes for CASSPGGTDTQYF. V gene TRBV2 combines with J gene TRBJ2-3, with D possibly TRBD2 on 6 matching bases. The CDR3 runs to 13 residues. The germline V gene encodes CDR1 SNHLY and CDR2 FYNNEI. V gave up 5 bases and J gave up 3 bases, with 9 bases separating them.

The chain joins TRBV5-1 to TRBJ2-5; maybe TRBD1 (5 bases). Germline V CDR1 and CDR2: SGHRS, YFSETQ. Deletions cut 4 bases from V and 1 base from J, with 11 bases between. The CDR3 is made up of 14 amino acids. The CDR3 sequence: CASSLRTTQETQYF. The DNA for the CDR3 is TGCGCCAGCAGCCTAAGGACAACCCAAGAGACCCAGTACTTC.

This rearrangement joins TRBV7-9 to TRBJ2-5; 8 bases are a match to TRBD1. V was pared by 5 bases and J by 3 bases, with 8 bases of the junction left unmatched. Germline CDR1 is SEHNR and CDR2 is FQNEAQ (reference sequence). This CDR3 comprises 15 residues. The CDR3 DNA follows: TGTGCCAGCAGCATCACAGGGGGAGGTGAAGAGACCCAGTACTTC. Its translation is CASSITGGGEETQYF.

The CDR3 DNA follows: TGTGCCAGCAGTTATCGGGGGGCAAGTGTAAATTCACCCCTCCACTTT. This translates into CASSYRGASVNSPLHF. This chain uses TRBV6-5 with TRBJ1-6; TRBD1 might be the D (6 bases). V was trimmed by 3 bases and J by 7 bases, leaving 16 bases between them. Germline lookup yields CDR1 MNHEY and CDR2 SVGAGI. The CDR3 loop spans 16 amino acids.

This chain connects TRBV5-4 to TRBJ2-2; TRBD2 matches 9 bases. Germline CDR1 and CDR2: SGHNT and YYREEE (reference sequence). The junction had 10 bases not matched to a gene; V was cut back by 4 bases and J by 3 bases. CDR3 length: 17 amino acids. The CDR3 here is CASSLMGAGGYTGELFF. CDR3 sequence (DNA): TGTGCCAGCAGCCTCATGGGGGCGGGAGGGTACACCGGGGAGCTGTTTTTT.

This sequence joins TRBV27 and TRBJ2-2; tentatively, D is TRBD1 (6 bases). Germline-derived CDR1 and CDR2 are MNHEY and SMNVEV (reference sequence). Trimming took 4 bases from V and 1 from J, leaving 13 bases between them. The CDR3 has 16 residues. CDR3 sequence (DNA): TGTGCCAGCAGTTCAGGGGTGCTGGGGAACACCGGGGAGCTGTTTTTT. It translates to CASSSGVLGNTGELFF.

The chain combines TRBV5-1 with TRBJ2-5; the D is unclear. The V end was cut by 0 bases, the J end by 7 bases, with 10 bases between. Germline V gene sequence: CDR1 SGHRS, CDR2 YFSETQ. The CDR3 has 13 amino acids. CDR3 nucleotides: TGCGCCAGCAGCTTGGAAGCCGGATCGACCCAGTACTTC. Amino acids: CASSLEAGSTQYF.

J is TRBJ1-2 and V is TRBV6-1, with D uncertain. Trimming removed 8 bases from V and 5 bases from J, with 12 bases in between. The CDR3 is 12 amino acids. Germline CDR1 reads MNHNS; CDR2 reads SASEGT. The CDR3 DNA reads as TGTGCCAGCCAGGTGTGGCCTTATGGCTACACCTTC. The encoded protein is CASQVWPYGYTF.

As for this clone: Other DNA sequences in this specimen translate into the identical CDR3. The rearrangement links TRBV28 to TRBJ1-5; D is unclear. Germline values: CDR1 MDHEN, CDR2 SYDVKM. The CDR3 runs to 13 residues. Trimming removed 6 bases from V and 0 bases from J, with 6 bases in between. Here the CDR3 DNA reads TGTGCCAGCAGCTTCTATAGCAATCAGCCCCAGCATTTT. It specifies CASSFYSNQPQHF. The full variable domain, its missing parts supplied by reference TRBV28 and TRBJ1-5, is DVKVTQSSRYLVKRTGEKVFLECVQDMDHENMFWYRQDPGLGLRLIYFSYDVKMKEKGDIPEGYSVSREKKERFSLILESASTNQTSMYLCASSFYSNQPQHFGDGTRLSIL.

This sequence joins TRBV30 and TRBJ1-6; D gene ambiguous. V was shortened by 5 bases and J by 3 bases, with 11 bases between the two germline ends. This CDR3 is built from 14 residues. Germline values: CDR1 GTSNPN, CDR2 SVGIG (reference sequence). The CDR3 loop reads CAWGTVNYNSPLHF. CDR3 coding DNA: TGTGCCTGGGGTACGGTCAACTATAATTCACCCCTCCACTTT.

The chain has TRBV2 and TRBJ1-3; 8 bases match TRBD1. V dropped 3 bases and J dropped 2; count of bases not matched to a gene: 3. The CDR3 runs to 15 residues. Germline loops: CDR1 SNHLY, CDR2 FYNNEI. CDR3 sequence: CASSDVRGPGNTIYF. Here the CDR3 DNA reads TGTGCCAGCAGTGACGTCAGGGGGCCTGGAAACACCATATATTTT.

The chain is built from TRBV5-4 and TRBJ1-1; 9 positions agree with TRBD1. The J segment lost 3 bases and the V segment lost 4 bases, leaving 10 bases of the junction unmatched. CDR1 is SGHNT, CDR2 YYREEE, per germline (reference sequence). CDR3 length equals 16 residues. The CDR3 sequence: CASSQTGGAGYTEAFF. The CDR3 DNA follows: TGTGCCAGCAGCCAGACAGGGGGAGCGGGTTACACTGAAGCTTTCTTT.

This sequence joins TRBV5-4 and TRBJ1-2; 8 nucleotides agree with TRBD1. The junction had 5 bases not matched to a gene; V was cut back by 2 bases and J by 8 bases. The CDR3 runs 13 residues. Germline CDR1 SGHNT, CDR2 YYREEE (reference sequence). The CDR3 loop reads CASSFGQGGGYTF. The CDR3 nucleotides are TGTGCCAGCAGCTTTGGACAGGGTGGCGGCTACACCTTC.

This clone was recorded only once. The chain combines TRBV9 with TRBJ1-5; D not certain. The CDR3 contains 15 residues. Germline CDR1 is SGDLS and CDR2 is YYNGEE. The V and J ends lost 0 bases and 3 bases respectively, with 10 bases between them. CDR3 amino acids: CASSVDGTANQPQHF. CDR3 sequence (DNA): TGTGCCAGCAGCGTAGATGGTACGGCCAATCAGCCCCAGCATTTT.

The rearrangement uses TRBV15 and TRBJ1-2, with D possibly being TRBD1 (5 bases). The germline V gene encodes CDR1 LNHNV and CDR2 YYDKDF (reference sequence). CDR3 size: 15 residues. V was shortened by 1 base and J by 4 bases, with 13 bases between the two germline ends. CDR3: CATSRGQGLGYGYTF. DNA of the CDR3: TGTGCCACCAGCAGAGGCCAGGGTTTGGGCTATGGCTACACCTTC.

The rearrangement uses TRBV6-5 and TRBJ1-1, with 7 bases lining up with TRBD1. The V segment lost 7 bases and the J segment 6 bases; nucleotides outside the gene matches: 8. The CDR3 totals 13 residues. Looked up from germline, CDR1 is MNHEY and CDR2 is SVGAGI. The CDR3 nucleotides read TGTGCCAGCATGCCAGGGGGGTATTCTGAAGCTTTCTTT. Translation gives CASMPGGYSEAFF.

This clone was counted only a few times. This chain uses TRBV5-1 with TRBJ2-7; possible D gene TRBD2, 6 bases. The CDR3 is 15 residues long. Trimming removed 4 bases at V and 7 bases at J, with 21 bases between. Germline-derived CDR1 and CDR2 are SGHRS and YFSETQ. The CDR3 here is CASSPTSSPRGEQYF. The CDR3 DNA sequence: TGCGCCAGCAGCCCCACTAGCTCTCCCCGCGGGGAGCAGTACTTC.

This clone was observed a single time. V is TRBV19 and J is TRBJ2-2; TRBD2 is a possible D gene (5 bases). Germline loops: CDR1 LNHDA, CDR2 SQIVND (reference sequence). The CDR3 consists of 13 residues. V dropped 8 bases and J dropped 4 bases, with 11 bases sitting between them. CDR3 sequence reads: CASRGPSTGELFF. In DNA, the CDR3 is TGTGCCAGTCGCGGGCCATCCACCGGGGAGCTGTTTTTT.

This sequence joins TRBV19 and TRBJ2-7; TRBD2 agrees at 7 bases. CDR1 LNHDA and CDR2 SQIVND come from the germline V gene (reference sequence). There are 16 residues in the CDR3. The trim removed 2 bases at V and 9 bases at J, leaving 16 bases unmatched. Written as DNA, the CDR3 is TGTGCCAGTAGTATAACCCCCGTTGCGGGAGCATTCGGGCAGTACTTC. Translated: CASSITPVAGAFGQYF. Drawing the rest from reference TRBV19 and TRBJ2-7, the complete variable domain is DGGITQSPKYLFRKEGQNVTLSCEQNLNHDAMYWYRQDPGQGLRLIYYSQIVNDFQKGDIAEGYSVSREKKESFPLTVTSAQKNPTAFYLCASSITPVAGAFGQYFGPGTRLTVT.

In this sample, this clone turned up once. The V call is TRBV27, the J call TRBJ2-1; 7 bases match TRBD1. Germline trimming cut 3 bases from V and 8 bases from J; bases unmatched to any gene: 4. This CDR3 has 13 residues. From germline, CDR1 is MNHEY and CDR2 SMNVEV (reference sequence). The CDR3 spells CASSFTGDDEQFF. Here the CDR3 DNA reads TGTGCCAGCAGTTTTACAGGGGATGATGAGCAGTTCTTC.

The chain has TRBV5-1 and TRBJ2-5; a possible D gene is TRBD2 (5 bases). The germline V gene has CDR1 SGHRS and CDR2 YFSETQ. This CDR3 has 14 residues. Trimming took 0 bases from V and 6 from J, leaving 12 bases between them. CDR3 DNA: TGCGCCAGCAGCTTGGACACTAGTGGTAAGACCCAGTACTTC. It is translated as CASSLDTSGKTQYF.

In regard to this clone: This sample also contains other DNA sequences that code for the same CDR3. The CDR3 is CASSTAYEQYF. The CDR3 region has the DNA TGCGCCAGCAGCACGGCCTACGAGCAGTACTTC. The chain recombines TRBV5-1 with TRBJ2-7, with D uncertain. V was clipped by 4 bases and J by 2 bases, with 4 bases between them. The CDR3 covers 11 residues. Germline V lookup: CDR1 SGHRS, CDR2 YFSETQ.

This rearrangement joins TRBV5-1 to TRBJ2-7; TRBD1 might be the D (5 bases). Per the germline V gene, CDR1 is SGHRS and CDR2 is YFSETQ. The CDR3 sequence is 13 residues long. The V gene lost 4 bases and the J gene lost 6 bases, with 14 bases spanning the gap. The CDR3 region is CASSTQERGEQYF. The DNA for the CDR3 is TGCGCCAGCAGCACCCAAGAAAGGGGCGAGCAGTACTTC.

The J gene is TRBJ1-1, the V gene TRBV18, with a weak D call TRBD1 (6 bases). The V gene's germline CDR1 is KGHSH and CDR2 LQKENI. V was trimmed by 2 bases and J by 0 bases, leaving 13 bases between them. The CDR3 runs to 16 residues. CDR3 residues: CASSPGGQSMNTEAFF. Here the CDR3 DNA reads TGTGCCAGCTCACCAGGGGGGCAGTCCATGAACACTGAAGCTTTCTTT.

The chain combines TRBV19 with TRBJ1-1; D gene ambiguous. The CDR3 is 14 residues long. CDR1 is LNHDA, CDR2 SQIVND, per germline (reference sequence). V was shortened by 5 bases and J by 1 base, with 11 bases between the two germline ends. The CDR3 DNA reads as TGTGCCAGTAGTTCCTGGGTCGGGAACACTGAAGCTTTCTTT. Translating gives CASSSWVGNTEAFF. The full variable domain, its missing parts supplied by reference TRBV19 and TRBJ1-1, is DGGITQSPKYLFRKEGQNVTLSCEQNLNHDAMYWYRQDPGQGLRLIYYSQIVNDFQKGDIAEGYSVSREKKESFPLTVTSAQKNPTAFYLCASSSWVGNTEAFFGQGTRLTVV.

This chain uses TRBV5-1 with TRBJ2-7, with D perhaps matching TRBD2 (5 bases). Between the trimmed V and J ends, which lost 0 bases and 0 bases, there was a span of 10 bases. This CDR3 spans 15 amino acids. Germline values: CDR1 SGHRS, CDR2 YFSETQ. CDR3 DNA sequence: TGCGCCAGCAGCTTGGAGGTAGCGACCTCCTACGAGCAGTACTTC. Protein: CASSLEVATSYEQYF.